The 5 T cell receptor beta chains below were found in one sample sequenced in a study of cytomegalovirus exposure and HLA in healthy donors. The PCR was carried out with 60 Vbeta primers and 13 Jbeta primers. The method was immunoSEQ multiplex PCR; TCRdb's version includes in-frame clones alone and lacks a portion of them. The sample shows around 150,000 clones, roughly four fifths of them seen only once. The sample comprised PBMCs. All receptors come from a man between 18 and 35 years old in good health and CMV-seronegative.

The V gene is TRBV27, the J gene TRBJ2-5; D possibly corresponds to TRBD2 (5 bases). The germline V gene has CDR1 MNHEY and CDR2 SMNVEV (reference sequence). V was shortened by 0 bases and J by 2 bases, with 22 bases between the two germline ends. This CDR3 is built from 19 residues. The CDR3 is CASSLSATTPEPDQETQYF. The CDR3 DNA sequence: TGTGCCAGCAGTTTATCCGCGACTACCCCCGAGCCGGATCAAGAGACCCAGTACTTC.

This chain links TRBV28 with TRBJ2-2; 9 bases are a match to TRBD2. The CDR3 extends over 16 amino acids. Germline CDR1 is MDHEN and CDR2 is SYDVKM. V shed 5 bases and J 1 base; nucleotides not matched to a gene: 5. The CDR3 nucleotides read TGTGCCAGCAGTCCTCCGACTAGCGGGAACACCGGGGAGCTGTTTTTT. This gives the protein CASSPPTSGNTGELFF.

The V call is TRBV7-9, the J call TRBJ2-7, with 8 positions matching TRBD2. The V and J ends lost 1 base and 1 base, in that order; junction bases with no gene match: 6. Germline CDR1 is SEHNR and CDR2 is FQNEAQ (reference sequence). CDR3 length: 16 residues. CDR3 region: CASSLVLTGGSYEQYF. The CDR3 DNA follows: TGTGCCAGCAGCTTAGTACTCACGGGAGGGTCCTACGAGCAGTACTTC.

The chain joins TRBV27 to TRBJ2-7; TRBD2 matches at 8 bases. Germline lookup yields CDR1 MNHEY and CDR2 SMNVEV (reference sequence). The J segment lost 1 base and the V segment lost 6 bases, leaving 8 bases of the junction unmatched. This CDR3 comprises 15 residues. CDR3 nucleotide sequence: TGTGCCAGCAGGCCCCTCCGACTAGCGTCCTACGAGCAGTACTTC. As protein: CASRPLRLASYEQYF.

The genes are TRBV2 and TRBJ1-4; D is uncertain. This CDR3 has 14 residues. V dropped 5 bases and J dropped 6 bases, with 13 bases sitting between them. Germline V gene lookup returns CDR1 SNHLY and CDR2 FYNNEI. The DNA of the CDR3 is TGTGCCAGCAGTTTACAGACATCTTATGAAAAACTGTTTTTT. Translating gives CASSLQTSYEKLFF. The variable domain in full, completed from reference TRBV2 and TRBJ1-4, reads EPEVTQTPSHQVTQMGQEVILRCVPISNHLYFYWYRQILGQKVEFLVSFYNNEISEKSEIFDDQFSVERPDGSNFTLKIRSTKLEDSAMYFCASSLQTSYEKLFFGSGTQLSVL.